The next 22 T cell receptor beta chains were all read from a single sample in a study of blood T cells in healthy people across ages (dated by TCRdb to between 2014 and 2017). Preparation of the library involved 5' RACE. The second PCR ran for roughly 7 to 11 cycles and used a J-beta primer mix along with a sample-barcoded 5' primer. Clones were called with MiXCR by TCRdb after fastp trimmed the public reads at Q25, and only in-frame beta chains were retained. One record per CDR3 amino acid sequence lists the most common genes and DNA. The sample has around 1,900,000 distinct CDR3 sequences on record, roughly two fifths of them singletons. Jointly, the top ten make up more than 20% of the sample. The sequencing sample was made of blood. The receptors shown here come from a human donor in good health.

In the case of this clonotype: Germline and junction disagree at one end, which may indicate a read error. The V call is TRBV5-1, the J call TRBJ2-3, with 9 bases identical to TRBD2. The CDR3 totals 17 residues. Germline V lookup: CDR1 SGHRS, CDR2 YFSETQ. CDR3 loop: CASSLGLAHTSTDTQYF. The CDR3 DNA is TGCGCCAGCAGCTTAGGACTAGCGCACACTAGCACAGATACACAGTATTTT.

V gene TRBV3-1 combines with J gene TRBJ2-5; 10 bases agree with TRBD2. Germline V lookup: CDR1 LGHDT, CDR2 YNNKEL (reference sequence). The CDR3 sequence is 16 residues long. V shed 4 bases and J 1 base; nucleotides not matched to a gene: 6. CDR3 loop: CASSLWTSGTQETQYF. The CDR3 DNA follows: TGTGCCAGCAGCCTTTGGACTAGCGGAACCCAAGAGACCCAGTACTTC.

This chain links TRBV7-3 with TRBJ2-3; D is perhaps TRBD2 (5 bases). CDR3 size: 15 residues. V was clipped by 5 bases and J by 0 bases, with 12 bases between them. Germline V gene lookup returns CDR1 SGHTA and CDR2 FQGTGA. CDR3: CASSLSAVSTDTQYF. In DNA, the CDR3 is TGTGCCAGCAGCCTATCAGCGGTTAGCACAGATACGCAGTATTTT.

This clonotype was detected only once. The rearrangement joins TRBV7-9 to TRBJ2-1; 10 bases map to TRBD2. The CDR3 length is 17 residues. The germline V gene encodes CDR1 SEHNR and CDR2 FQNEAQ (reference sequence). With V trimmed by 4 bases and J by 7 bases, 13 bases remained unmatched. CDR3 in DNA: TGTGCCAGCAGCTCCAGACTAGCGGGTTTACCGGGGAATGAGCAGTTCTTC. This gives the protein CASSSRLAGLPGNEQFF.

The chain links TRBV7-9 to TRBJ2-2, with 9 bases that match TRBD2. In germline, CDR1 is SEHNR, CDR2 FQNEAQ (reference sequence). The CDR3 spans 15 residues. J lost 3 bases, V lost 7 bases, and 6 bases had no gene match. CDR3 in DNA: TGTGCCAGCATCAGGACTAGCGTCTACACCGGGGAGCTGTTTTTT. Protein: CASIRTSVYTGELFF.

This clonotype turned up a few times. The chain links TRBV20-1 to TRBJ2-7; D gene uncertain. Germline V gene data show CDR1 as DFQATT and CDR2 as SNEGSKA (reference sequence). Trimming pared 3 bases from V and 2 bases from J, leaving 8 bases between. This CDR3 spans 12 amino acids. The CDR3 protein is CSASALTYEQYF. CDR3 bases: TGCAGTGCTAGTGCACTAACCTACGAGCAGTACTTC.

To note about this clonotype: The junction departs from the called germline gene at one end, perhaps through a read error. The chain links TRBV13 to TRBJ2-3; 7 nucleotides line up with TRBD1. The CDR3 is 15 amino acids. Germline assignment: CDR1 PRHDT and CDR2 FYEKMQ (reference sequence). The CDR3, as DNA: TGTGCCAGCAGCTTATCCGGGGCAGGGACAGATGCGCAGTATTTT. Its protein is CASSLSGAGTDAQYF.

CDR3 amino acids: CASSLTGSGNTIYF. The CDR3 bases are TGTGCCAGCAGCCTGACAGGGTCTGGAAACACCATATATTTT. V usage is TRBV6-5 and J usage is TRBJ1-3, with 7 positions matching TRBD1. Germline V lookup: CDR1 MNHEY, CDR2 SVGAGI. The CDR3 has 14 amino acids. J was trimmed by 1 base and V by 6 bases; bases with no gene match: 3.

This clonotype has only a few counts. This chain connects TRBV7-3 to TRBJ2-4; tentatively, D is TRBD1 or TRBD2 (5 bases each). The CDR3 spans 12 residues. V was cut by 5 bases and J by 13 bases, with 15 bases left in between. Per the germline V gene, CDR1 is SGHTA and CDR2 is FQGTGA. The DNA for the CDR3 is TGTGCCAGCAGCACACACCAAGGGGAGCAGTACTTC. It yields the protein CASSTHQGEQYF.

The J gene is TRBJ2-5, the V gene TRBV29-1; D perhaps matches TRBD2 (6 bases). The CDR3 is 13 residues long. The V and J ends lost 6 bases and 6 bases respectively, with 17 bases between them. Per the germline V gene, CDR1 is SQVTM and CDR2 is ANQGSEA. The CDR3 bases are TGCAGCGTGGTCTCCCGGGACTTAAAGACCCAGTACTTC. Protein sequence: CSVVSRDLKTQYF.

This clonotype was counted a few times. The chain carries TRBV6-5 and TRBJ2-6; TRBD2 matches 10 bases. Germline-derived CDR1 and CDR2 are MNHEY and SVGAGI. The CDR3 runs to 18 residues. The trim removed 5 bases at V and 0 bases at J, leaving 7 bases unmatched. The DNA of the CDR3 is TGTGCCAGCAGTAACCCACTAGCGGGGATCTCTGGGGCCAACGTCCTGACTTTC. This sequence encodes CASSNPLAGISGANVLTF.

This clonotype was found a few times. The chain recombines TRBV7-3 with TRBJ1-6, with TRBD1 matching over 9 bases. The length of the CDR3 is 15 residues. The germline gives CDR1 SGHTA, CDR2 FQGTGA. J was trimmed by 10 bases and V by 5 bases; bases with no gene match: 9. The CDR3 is CASSPGTGSGSPLHF. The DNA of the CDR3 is TGTGCCAGCAGCCCCGGGACAGGGTCGGGATCACCCCTCCACTTT.

In nucleotides, the CDR3 is TGTGCCAGCAGCGCCCCGGGACAGATGTACAATGAGCAGTTCTTC. It translates to CASSAPGQMYNEQFF. The chain uses TRBV7-2 and TRBJ2-1; TRBD1 agrees at 7 bases. V lost 5 bases, J lost 4 bases, and 8 bases stayed unmatched. The CDR3 covers 15 residues. Germline values: CDR1 SGHTA, CDR2 FQGNSA.

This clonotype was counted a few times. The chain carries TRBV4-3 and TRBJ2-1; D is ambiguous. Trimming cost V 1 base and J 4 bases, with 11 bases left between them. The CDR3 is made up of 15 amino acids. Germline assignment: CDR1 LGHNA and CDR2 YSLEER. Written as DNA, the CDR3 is TGCGCCAGCAGCCAAGGTCCCTCCGATTACAATGAGCAGTTCTTC. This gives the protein CASSQGPSDYNEQFF.

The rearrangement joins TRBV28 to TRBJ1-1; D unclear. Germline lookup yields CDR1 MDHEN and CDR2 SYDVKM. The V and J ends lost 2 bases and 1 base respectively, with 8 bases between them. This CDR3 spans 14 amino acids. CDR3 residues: CASSLRHPNTEAFF. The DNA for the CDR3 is TGTGCCAGCAGTTTAAGACACCCGAACACTGAAGCTTTCTTT.

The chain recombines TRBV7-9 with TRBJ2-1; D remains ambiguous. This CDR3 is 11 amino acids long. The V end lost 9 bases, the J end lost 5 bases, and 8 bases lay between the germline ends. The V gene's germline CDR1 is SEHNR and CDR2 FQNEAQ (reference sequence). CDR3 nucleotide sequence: TGTGCCAGTGAACAGAACAATGAGCAGTTCTTC. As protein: CASEQNNEQFF.

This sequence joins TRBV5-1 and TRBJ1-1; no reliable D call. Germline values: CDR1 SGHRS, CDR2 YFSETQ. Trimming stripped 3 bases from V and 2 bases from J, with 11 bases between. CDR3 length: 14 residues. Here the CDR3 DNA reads TGCGCCAGCAGCTGGATCGATGAAAACACTGAAGCTTTCTTT. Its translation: CASSWIDENTEAFF. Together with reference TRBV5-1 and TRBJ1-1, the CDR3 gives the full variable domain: KAGVTQTPRYLIKTRGQQVTLSCSPISGHRSVSWYQQTPGQGLQFLFEYFSETQRNKGNFPGRFSGRQFSNSRSEMNVSTLELGDSALYLCASSWIDENTEAFFGQGTRLTVV.

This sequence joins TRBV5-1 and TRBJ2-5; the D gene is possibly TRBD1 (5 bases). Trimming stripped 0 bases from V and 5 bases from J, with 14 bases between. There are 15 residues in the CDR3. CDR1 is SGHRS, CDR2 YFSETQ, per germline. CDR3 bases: TGCGCCAGCAGCTTGGTCGCCAGGGTGGGGGAGACCCAGTACTTC. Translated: CASSLVARVGETQYF. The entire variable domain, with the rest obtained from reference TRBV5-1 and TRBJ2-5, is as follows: KAGVTQTPRYLIKTRGQQVTLSCSPISGHRSVSWYQQTPGQGLQFLFEYFSETQRNKGNFPGRFSGRQFSNSRSEMNVSTLELGDSALYLCASSLVARVGETQYFGPGTRLLVL.

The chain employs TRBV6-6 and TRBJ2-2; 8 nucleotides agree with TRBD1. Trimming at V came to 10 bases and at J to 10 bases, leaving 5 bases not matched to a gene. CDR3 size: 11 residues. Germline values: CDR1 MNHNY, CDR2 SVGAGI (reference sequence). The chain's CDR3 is CATMTGEELFF. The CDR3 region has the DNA TGTGCCACGATGACAGGGGAGGAGCTGTTTTTT.

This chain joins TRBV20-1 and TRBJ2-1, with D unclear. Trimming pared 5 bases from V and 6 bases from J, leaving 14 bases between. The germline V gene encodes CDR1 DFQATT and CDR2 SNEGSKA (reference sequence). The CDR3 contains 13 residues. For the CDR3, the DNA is TGCAGTGCTTCAAGACCACAACGCAATGAGCAGTTCTTC. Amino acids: CSASRPQRNEQFF.

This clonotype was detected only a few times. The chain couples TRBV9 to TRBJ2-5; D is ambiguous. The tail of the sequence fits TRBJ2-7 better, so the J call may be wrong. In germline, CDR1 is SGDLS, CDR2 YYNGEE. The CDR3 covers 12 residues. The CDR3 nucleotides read TGTGCCAGCAGCACCCCGGGCGCCGAGCAGTACTTC. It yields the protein CASSTPGAEQYF.

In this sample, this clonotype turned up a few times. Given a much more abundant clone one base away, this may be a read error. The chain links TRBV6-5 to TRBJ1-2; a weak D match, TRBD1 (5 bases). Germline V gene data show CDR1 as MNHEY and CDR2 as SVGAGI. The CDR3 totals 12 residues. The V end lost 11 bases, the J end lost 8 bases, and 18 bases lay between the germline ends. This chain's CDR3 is CAGLRPEGGYTF. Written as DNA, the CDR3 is TGTGCCGGCCTTAGGCCCGAGGGGGGCTACACCTTC.